This TCR beta chain is from a study of blood T cells in healthy people across ages. Together with a sample-barcoded 5' primer, a J-beta primer mix was included in a second PCR lasting roughly 6 to 12 cycles. In TCRdb, the 5' RACE reads were re-called with MiXCR into one record per CDR3 protein. There are some 1.8 million distinct CDR3 sequences in the sample; 35% to 50% occur only once, and roughly 24% lies in the top ten. V gave up 3 bases and J gave up 5 bases, with 8 bases separating them. The length of the CDR3 is 12 residues. From germline, CDR1 is MNHEY and CDR2 SMNVEV (reference sequence). Whole-study findings and limits: Diversity estimated from one million T cells was considered an underestimate. Compared with aged donors, long-lived donors showed fewer expanded clones, suggesting selection. No one knew whether donors had CMV, which possibly confounded expanded clonotype changes.

For this clonotype: Its target is not known.

The sample taken for sequencing was blood. The rearrangement joins TRBV27 to TRBJ2-7; D is possibly TRBD1 (5 bases). This TCR was recovered from a human donor in good health. CDR3 loop: CASSFQGHEQYF. The CDR3 nucleotides are TGTGCCAGCAGTTTTCAGGGTCACGAGCAGTACTTC.